What follows is one T cell receptor (beta chain) and its context. Profiling relied on immunoSEQ multiplex PCR, and the TCRdb table lists in-frame clones only, not all of them. The table shows approximately 64,000 clones, with 88% occurring only once. The sample is drawn from a study of OX40 agonist ivuxolimab in advanced cancers. Sequencing used CD4+ or CD8+ T cells sorted from blood, obtained in a trial of the OX40 agonist ivuxolimab. This TCR derives from an adult with an advanced solid tumor such as melanoma, head and neck, liver or kidney cancer.

The DNA for the CDR3 is TGTGCCAGCAGCCCCATACTATCGGGAGGGCCTTACGAGCAGTACTTC. It yields the protein CASSPILSGGPYEQYF. V and J are TRBV7-9 and TRBJ2-7; 8 positions agree with TRBD2. Germline assignment: CDR1 SEHNR and CDR2 FQNEAQ (reference sequence). This CDR3 region has 16 residues. J was trimmed by 4 bases and V by 5 bases; bases with no gene match: 13. Complete variable domain (other parts from reference TRBV7-9 and TRBJ2-7): DTGVSQNPRHKITKRGQNVTFRCDPISEHNRLYWYRQTLGQGPEFLTYFQNEAQLEKSRLLSDRFSAERPKGSFSTLEIQRTEQGDSAMYLCASSPILSGGPYEQYFGPGTRLTVT.